One and the same sample provided the 10 T cell receptor beta chains below, sequenced in a study of CD8 T cells in Susac syndrome (dated by TCRdb to about 2019). Libraries were constructed by the immunoSEQ multiplex PCR assay. RNA was extracted using the RNeasy kit, and roughly 0.5 to 1 ug of the RNA was reverse transcribed with random hexamers. The public reads were quality trimmed at Q25 with fastp and then assembled into clones with MiXCR by TCRdb, keeping productive beta chains. All rows with the same CDR3 protein become a single entry with the most common DNA and genes. Recorded for this sample are some 120,000 distinct CDR3 sequences; about 90% of them occurred a single time. The ten largest clones capture approximately 0.12% of the sample. Sequencing was carried out using CD8+ T cells from PBMCs. The receptors derive from a human donor in good health.

The sample holds one count of this clonotype. The chain links TRBV6-2 or TRBV6-3 to TRBJ2-7; 13 bases align to TRBD2. CDR3 length: 15 amino acids. V lost 6 bases to trimming and J lost 2 bases; unmatched junction nucleotides: 4. Germline loops: CDR1 MNHEY, CDR2 SVGEGT. The CDR3 loop is CASRPGLAGTYEQYF. The DNA for the CDR3 is TGTGCCAGCAGGCCGGGACTAGCGGGAACCTACGAGCAGTACTTC.

The rearrangement links TRBV20-1 to TRBJ1-4; possibly TRBD1 for D (6 bases). V lost 7 bases, J lost 7 bases, and 13 bases lay in between. The germline CDR1 and CDR2 sequences are DFQATT and SNEGSKA (reference sequence). The CDR3 is 12 residues long. The CDR3 bases are TGCAGTGTGGAGGGGGAGGTTGAAAAACTGTTTTTT. It yields the protein CSVEGEVEKLFF.

The J gene is TRBJ2-1, the V gene TRBV7-3, with D perhaps being TRBD1 or TRBD2 (6 bases each). Trimming stripped 6 bases from V and 2 bases from J, with 14 bases between. The CDR3 has 15 amino acids. Germline CDR1 SGHTA, CDR2 FQGTGA. CDR3 sequence reads: CASSNGGRTYNEQFF. CDR3 in DNA: TGTGCCAGCAGTAATGGGGGGCGGACCTACAATGAGCAGTTCTTC.

This chain connects TRBV19 to TRBJ2-7; TRBD1 agrees at 7 bases. The junction had 9 bases not matched to a gene; V was cut back by 3 bases and J by 7 bases. The CDR3 sequence is 14 residues long. CDR1 LNHDA and CDR2 SQIVND come from the germline V gene (reference sequence). Here the CDR3 reads CASSIQGQSTEQYF. CDR3 nucleotides: TGTGCCAGTAGTATCCAGGGACAGAGTACGGAGCAGTACTTC. Based on the CDR3 plus reference TRBV19 and TRBJ2-7, the full variable domain is DGGITQSPKYLFRKEGQNVTLSCEQNLNHDAMYWYRQDPGQGLRLIYYSQIVNDFQKGDIAEGYSVSREKKESFPLTVTSAQKNPTAFYLCASSIQGQSTEQYFGPGTRLTVT.

The chain links TRBV3-1 to TRBJ1-2, with D possibly being TRBD1 (5 bases). Germline V CDR1 and CDR2: LGHDT, YNNKEL (reference sequence). V was cut by 0 bases and J by 4 bases, with 15 bases left in between. This CDR3 spans 16 amino acids. The CDR3 protein is CASSQDSTRQSYGYTF. The DNA for the CDR3 is TGTGCCAGCAGCCAAGATTCCACACGACAGAGCTATGGCTACACCTTC.

Here the CDR3 reads CASSQVGRDSYEKLFF. In nucleotides, the CDR3 is TGTGCCAGCAGCCAAGTAGGTAGGGACAGTTATGAAAAACTGTTTTTT. The chain links TRBV3-1 to TRBJ1-4; 7 bases agree with TRBD1. CDR1 and CDR2 (germline): LGHDT, YNNKEL (reference sequence). Losses at the gene ends were 1 base for V and 6 bases for J; bases not matched to a gene: 8. This CDR3 comprises 16 residues.

The rearrangement uses TRBV3-1 and TRBJ1-3, with D maybe TRBD1 (6 bases). CDR3 length: 14 amino acids. The ends were cut back, 0 bases at V and 5 bases at J, with 8 bases in the middle. The germline gives CDR1 LGHDT, CDR2 YNNKEL (reference sequence). For the CDR3, the DNA is TGTGCCAGCAGCCAAGATCAGGGGAGAAACACCATATATTTT. It encodes CASSQDQGRNTIYF.

The rearrangement links TRBV7-2 to TRBJ2-1, with 7 bases identical to TRBD1. The CDR3 totals 15 residues. The trim removed 1 base at V and 9 bases at J, leaving 9 bases unmatched. Germline V gene data show CDR1 as SGHTA and CDR2 as FQGNSA. CDR3 bases: TGTGCCAGCAGCTTAGGGCGTAACAGGGGTGGTGAGCAGTTCTTC. This translates into CASSLGRNRGGEQFF.

On this clonotype itself: At one end the junction does not follow the germline gene, possibly because of a read error. The chain combines TRBV10-2 with TRBJ1-5, with a tentative D call TRBD1 (5 bases). The CDR3 has 15 residues. Germline CDR1 WSHSY, CDR2 SAAADI. This chain's CDR3 is CASSARELLDQPQHF. CDR3 DNA sequence: TGCGCCAGCAGTGCCAGGGAACTCCTTGATCAACCCCAGCATTTT.

The chain combines TRBV5-5 with TRBJ1-5; D remains ambiguous. With 2 bases removed from V and 7 bases from J, the gap between germline ends came to 16 bases. The CDR3 loop spans 15 amino acids. CDR1 is SGHKS, CDR2 YYEKEE, per germline (reference sequence). In DNA, the CDR3 is TGTGCCAGCAGCTTTCACGGGGATGCGGGACAGCCCCAGCATTTT. Its protein product is CASSFHGDAGQPQHF.